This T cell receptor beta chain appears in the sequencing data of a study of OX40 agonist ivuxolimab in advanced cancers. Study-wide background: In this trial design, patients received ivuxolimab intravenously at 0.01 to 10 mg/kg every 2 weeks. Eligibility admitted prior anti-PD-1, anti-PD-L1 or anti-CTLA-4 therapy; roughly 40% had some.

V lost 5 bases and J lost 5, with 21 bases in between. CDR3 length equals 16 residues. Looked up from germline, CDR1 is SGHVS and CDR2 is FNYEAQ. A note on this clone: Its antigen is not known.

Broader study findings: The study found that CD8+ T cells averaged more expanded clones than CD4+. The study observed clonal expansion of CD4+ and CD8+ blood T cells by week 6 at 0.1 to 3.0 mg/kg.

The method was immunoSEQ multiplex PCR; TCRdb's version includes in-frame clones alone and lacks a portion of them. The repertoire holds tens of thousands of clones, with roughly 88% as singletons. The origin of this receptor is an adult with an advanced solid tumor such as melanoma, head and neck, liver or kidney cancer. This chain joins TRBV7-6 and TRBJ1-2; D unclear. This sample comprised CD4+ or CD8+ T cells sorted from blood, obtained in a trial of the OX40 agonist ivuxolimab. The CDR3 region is CASSPASESRKYGYTF. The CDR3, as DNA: TGTGCCAGCAGCCCGGCCAGTGAATCTCGAAAGTATGGCTACACCTTC.